This is a list of T cell receptor beta chains from one sample in a study of T cell responses to AZD1222 COVID-19 vaccine. TCRdb's table, derived via immunoSEQ multiplex PCR, lists solely in-frame clones and lacks some. The sample has about 45,000 clones; approximately 80% are singletons. This specimen was peripheral blood, taken 28 days after the second AZD1222 dose. The receptors originated from an adult who received the AZD1222 COVID-19 vaccine. Both conserved end residues are part of each CDR3. The D gene is left open where the match is weak. Part of the rows lack a size; the others show once, few, many or a class for expanded clones.

.	TRBV5-1	TRBJ2-3	TRBD1	TGCGCCAGCAGCTTGTCCCGGGACAGGGTAGGCGATACGCAGTATTTT	CASSLSRDRVGDTQYF
.	TRBV11-2	TRBJ1-3	.	TGTGCCACCAGCCGGGAAGTGGGGGCCCCCAGGAACACCATATATTTT	CATSREVGAPRNTIYF
.	TRBV5-6	TRBJ2-7	.	TGTGCCAGACGGCTGGGGGCGAGCGAGCAGTACTTC	CARRLGASEQYF
.	TRBV6-5	TRBJ1-2	TRBD1	TGTGCCAGCAGTTACGACAGGGTGGCTGGCTACACCTTC	CASSYDRVAGYTF
few	TRBV6-5	TRBJ1-3	.	TGTGCCAGCAGTTACGCCGAAACGGGTGGAAACACCATATATTTT	CASSYAETGGNTIYF
.	TRBV5-1	TRBJ2-5	.	TGCGCCAGCAGCTTGGGGGGCCCCCAAGAGACCCAGTACTTC	CASSLGGPQETQYF
.	TRBV5-1	TRBJ1-1	.	TGCGCCAGCTCCCCCCAGGGGATGAACACTGAAGCTTTCTTT	CASSPQGMNTEAFF
.	TRBV9	TRBJ1-1	.	TGTGCCAGCAGCGTAGATCCGGGTTATGGGGTGAACACTGAAGCTTTCTTT	CASSVDPGYGVNTEAFF
.	TRBV7-3	TRBJ2-2	.	TGTGCCAGCAGCTTAACTACGCCCGGGGAGCTGTTTTTT	CASSLTTPGELFF
once	TRBV12-3/TRBV12-4	TRBJ2-2	.	TGTGCCAGCAGTTTGACGGAGACCGGGGAGCTGTTTTTT	CASSLTETGELFF
.	TRBV18	TRBJ2-7	.	TGTGCCAGCTCACCGGGAGGACGGCGGGGGCGAACCTACGAGCAGTACTTC	CASSPGGRRGRTYEQYF
.	TRBV9	TRBJ1-2	.	TGTGCCAGCAGCGCCCATATTTCATCTGATGGCTACACCTTC	CASSAHISSDGYTF
few	TRBV28	TRBJ2-2	.	TGTGCCAGCACCAGGCCGGGACAAACGAACACCGGGGAGCTGTTTTTT	CASTRPGQTNTGELFF
.	TRBV4-1	TRBJ1-1	.	TGCGCCAGCAGCCAAGACGGTAAAGGGGCCAACATGAACACTGAAGCTTTCTTT	CASSQDGKGANMNTEAFF
.	TRBV7-9	TRBJ1-6	TRBD1	TGTGCCAGCAGCTTAAGGGGACAGGCTAATAATTCACCCCTCCACTTT	CASSLRGQANNSPLHF
.	TRBV19	TRBJ1-1	.	TGTGCCAGTAGTATAACTCGGGGGAACACTGAAGCTTTCTTT	CASSITRGNTEAFF
.	TRBV12-3/TRBV12-4	TRBJ2-7	.	TGTGCCAGCAGTCATCGGACAGCGGAGCAGTACTTC	CASSHRTAEQYF
.	TRBV6-5	TRBJ1-3	.	TGTGCCAGCAGTTACGTACAAGGGGCTGGAAACACCATATATTTT	CASSYVQGAGNTIYF
.	TRBV6-2/TRBV6-3	TRBJ1-5	.	TGTGCCAGCAGTTACTCGCTGCCTAGCAATCAGCCCCAGCATTTT	CASSYSLPSNQPQHF
large	TRBV10-3	TRBJ1-5	.	TGTGCCATCAGTGAGAGGCAGGGAAGCCAGCCCCAGCATTTT	CAISERQGSQPQHF
.	TRBV28	TRBJ1-4	TRBD1	TGTGCCAGCAGCCTCGGACAGGGGGAGAGTGAAAAACTGTTTTTT	CASSLGQGESEKLFF
.	TRBV18	TRBJ1-3	.	TGTGCCAGCTCACCCTTAGGAGTTCCCTCTGGAAACACCATATATTTT	CASSPLGVPSGNTIYF
.	TRBV19	TRBJ2-3	TRBD2	TGTGCCAGTAGTATAGCGCGGCTAGCGGGGGGTACTGGCACAGATACGCAGTATTTT	CASSIARLAGGTGTDTQYF
.	TRBV3-1/TRBV3-2	TRBJ1-2	.	TGTGCCAGCAGCCAAGGTTCTCTCTATGGCTACACCTTC	CASSQGSLYGYTF
.	TRBV25-1	TRBJ2-7	TRBD1	TGTGCCAGCCGAGTACAGGGGGGCTACGAGCAGTACTTC	CASRVQGGYEQYF
.	TRBV28	TRBJ2-2	.	TGTGCCAGCCGAGTATCAACCGGGGAGCTGTTTTTT	CASRVSTGELFF
.	TRBV3-1/TRBV3-2	TRBJ1-3	.	TGTGCCAGCAGCCAAGGCCGAGGCTCTGGAAACACCATATATTTT	CASSQGRGSGNTIYF
.	TRBV19	TRBJ1-2	TRBD1	TGTGCCAGTAATCTGGACAGGGGGAACTATGGCTACACCTTC	CASNLDRGNYGYTF
.	TRBV5-1	TRBJ1-4	.	TGCGCCAGCAGCCCCGGGGCAGGGCGTGAAAAACTGTTTTTT	CASSPGAGREKLFF
.	TRBV30	TRBJ2-3	TRBD1	TGTGCCTGGCGGACAGGGATCACAGATACGCAGTATTTT	CAWRTGITDTQYF
.	TRBV6-4	TRBJ2-3	.	TGTGCCAGCAGTGCCGGGACTAGCACAGATACGCAGTATTTT	CASSAGTSTDTQYF
.	TRBV27	TRBJ1-3	TRBD1	TGTGCCAGCAGACACCGCGGACAGGGAGGAAACACCATATATTTT	CASRHRGQGGNTIYF
.	TRBV6-4	TRBJ2-2	TRBD1	TGTGCCAGCAGTCGACAGGGGGGCACCGGGGAGCTGTTTTTT	CASSRQGGTGELFF
.	TRBV4-2	TRBJ1-1	.	TGTGCCAGCAGCCAAGACTTACGGGTGAACACTGAAGCTTTCTTT	CASSQDLRVNTEAFF
.	TRBV5-4	TRBJ2-3	.	TGTGCCAGCAGCTTTCGGGGGATTTCAGTACGGGGGAGCACAGATACGCAGTATTTT	CASSFRGISVRGSTDTQYF
.	TRBV19	TRBJ1-6	TRBD1	TGTGCCAGTAGTATAACAGGGGGAGATTCACCCCTCCACTTT	CASSITGGDSPLHF
few	TRBV5-1	TRBJ1-5	.	TGCGCCAGCAGCTTCTCGACGAATCAGCCCCAGCATTTT	CASSFSTNQPQHF
.	TRBV30	TRBJ2-2	.	TGTGCCTGGACCCCAGGGGCCGGGGAGCTGTTTTTT	CAWTPGAGELFF
.	TRBV12-3/TRBV12-4	TRBJ2-1	.	TGTGCCAGCAGTTTAGCGTACCAGGGATGGCAGTTCTTC	CASSLAYQGWQFF
.	TRBV23-1	TRBJ1-5	.	TGCGCCAGCAGTCTAGAAAGGAGGGTGACCCTCAATCAGCCCCAGCATTTT	CASSLERRVTLNQPQHF
once	TRBV6-5	TRBJ2-2	.	TGTGCCAGCAGCAGTTCCACCGGGGAGCTGTTTTTT	CASSSSTGELFF
.	TRBV14	TRBJ2-5	TRBD2	TGTGCCAGCAGCCAAGATTGGCTAGCGGGGGGACAATACCAAGAGACCCAGTACTTC	CASSQDWLAGGQYQETQYF
.	TRBV5-4	TRBJ1-2	TRBD1	TGTGCCAGCAGCAATAATCTACACTGGGACAGCGGGAACTACACCTTC	CASSNNLHWDSGNYTF
.	TRBV7-9	TRBJ1-3	.	TGTGCCAGCAGCTTAGCGGGGCAGTACTCTGGAAACACCATATATTTT	CASSLAGQYSGNTIYF
.	TRBV19	TRBJ1-5	.	TGTGCCAGTAAATTGGAGGGCAGGGGGCCCCAGCATTTT	CASKLEGRGPQHF